The next 10 T cell receptor beta chains were all read from a single sample in a study of T cell responses to AZD1222 COVID-19 vaccine. TCRdb's table, derived via immunoSEQ multiplex PCR, lists solely in-frame clones and lacks some. The sample has 250,000 to 300,000 clones; about 94% are singletons. Sequences were derived from peripheral blood, sampled 28 days after the second AZD1222 dose. The receptor source for this set is an adult who received the AZD1222 COVID-19 vaccine.

V usage is TRBV5-5 and J usage is TRBJ1-2, with TRBD1 matching 8 bases. Trimming removed 0 bases from V and 2 bases from J; junction bases left unmatched: 9. This CDR3 has 17 residues. Germline V gene sequence: CDR1 SGHKS, CDR2 YYEKEE (reference sequence). CDR3 coding DNA: TGTGCCAGCAGCTTGGGTTCGCACCGGACAGGGAACTATGGCTACACCTTC. Translated, it gives CASSLGSHRTGNYGYTF.

V usage is TRBV25-1 and J usage is TRBJ2-2; 9 nucleotides align to TRBD1. Germline V lookup: CDR1 MGHDK, CDR2 SYGVNS. The V and J ends lost 1 base and 4 bases, in that order; junction bases with no gene match: 4. The CDR3 totals 16 residues. In DNA form, the CDR3 reads TGTGCCAGCAGTGAATGGGGGACAGGGACCACCGGGGAGCTGTTTTTT. Translation gives CASSEWGTGTTGELFF. The whole variable domain, remainder taken from reference TRBV25-1 and TRBJ2-2, is EADIYQTPRYLVIGTGKKITLECSQTMGHDKMYWYQQDPGMELHLIHYSYGVNSTEKGDLSSESTVSRIRTEHFPLTLESARPSHTSQYLCASSEWGTGTTGELFFGEGSRLTVL.

This chain joins TRBV5-4 and TRBJ2-2; either TRBD1 or TRBD2 may supply D (6 bases each). Germline values: CDR1 SGHNT, CDR2 YYREEE (reference sequence). The ends were cut back, 4 bases at V and 6 bases at J, with 19 bases in the middle. The CDR3 is 16 residues long. CDR3 coding DNA: TGTGCCAGCAGCCCGGGCGGGACAAGTGAGGCCGGGGAGCTGTTTTTT. This codes for CASSPGGTSEAGELFF.

V is TRBV2 and J is TRBJ2-1, with D perhaps matching TRBD1 (5 bases). V gave up 2 bases and J gave up 4 bases, with 12 bases separating them. The CDR3 has 15 residues. Germline V gene lookup returns CDR1 SNHLY and CDR2 FYNNEI. The CDR3 coding sequence is TGTGCCAGCAGTGAACAGGGTTCTAGTTACAATGAGCAGTTCTTC. This codes for CASSEQGSSYNEQFF. Full variable domain (rest looked up from reference TRBV2 and TRBJ2-1): EPEVTQTPSHQVTQMGQEVILRCVPISNHLYFYWYRQILGQKVEFLVSFYNNEISEKSEIFDDQFSVERPDGSNFTLKIRSTKLEDSAMYFCASSEQGSSYNEQFFGPGTRLTVL.

The rearrangement joins TRBV9 to TRBJ1-6; 11 bases are a match to TRBD1. The trim removed 4 bases at V and 10 bases at J, leaving 7 bases unmatched. This CDR3 spans 15 amino acids. Germline V gene lookup returns CDR1 SGDLS and CDR2 YYNGEE. The CDR3 reads CASSPRTGGESPLHF. CDR3 bases: TGTGCCAGCAGCCCCAGGACAGGGGGCGAATCACCCCTCCACTTT. The full variable domain, its missing parts supplied by reference TRBV9 and TRBJ1-6, is DSGVTQTPKHLITATGQRVTLRCSPRSGDLSVYWYQQSLDQGLQFLIQYYNGEERAKGNILERFSAQQFPDLHSELNLSSLELGDSALYFCASSPRTGGESPLHFGNGTRLTVT.

The sample holds one count of this clone. This CDR3 is CASSTKTGDSYEQYF. As DNA, the CDR3 is TGTGCCAGCAGTACCAAGACAGGGGACTCCTACGAGCAGTACTTC. The chain couples TRBV27 to TRBJ2-7; 8 nucleotides align to TRBD1. The V gene end was trimmed by 5 bases and the J gene end by 0 bases; junction bases not matched to a gene: 6. From germline, CDR1 is MNHEY and CDR2 SMNVEV (reference sequence). The CDR3 covers 15 residues.

The table lists this clone with a few counts. The chain has TRBV2 and TRBJ2-2; D is possibly TRBD1 (6 bases). Germline CDR1 reads SNHLY; CDR2 reads FYNNEI. There are 15 residues in the CDR3. Trimming shortened V by 1 base and J by 5 bases, and 11 bases separated the two germline ends. CDR3 DNA: TGTGCCAGCAGTGAAGGGGGGCGCCGGACCGGGGAGCTGTTTTTT. Its translation is CASSEGGRRTGELFF.

The rearrangement joins TRBV10-3 to TRBJ2-5; 10 bases are shared with TRBD1. The CDR3 is made up of 15 amino acids. Germline V gene sequence: CDR1 ENHRY, CDR2 SYGVKD. With V trimmed by 4 bases and J by 4 bases, 6 bases remained unmatched. This CDR3 reads CAISVSGQGRETQYF. The CDR3 DNA reads TGTGCCATCAGTGTCTCGGGACAGGGGAGAGAGACCCAGTACTTC.

The chain employs TRBV5-1 and TRBJ1-4, with 8 bases fitting TRBD1. CDR3 length equals 14 residues. J gave up 8 bases and V 4 bases, and 7 bases lay outside the gene matches. Germline CDR1 is SGHRS and CDR2 is YFSETQ. The CDR3 loop reads CASSIQGDEEKLFF. The CDR3 region has the DNA TGCGCCAGCAGCATACAGGGGGATGAGGAAAAACTGTTTTTT.

The chain combines TRBV10-3 with TRBJ2-1; D ambiguous. This CDR3 comprises 13 residues. CDR1 and CDR2 (germline): ENHRY, SYGVKD. V gave up 4 bases and J gave up 6 bases, with 10 bases separating them. The CDR3 region has the DNA TGTGCCATCAGTGGGTCGTCAGGCAATGAGCAGTTCTTC. Translating it yields CAISGSSGNEQFF.